The sequence of this TCR beta chain was determined in a study of PD-1 blockade in mismatch repair-deficient tumors. Study-level information: Patients had approximately 13 mismatch repair-deficient cancer types, all previously treated and progressing.

V lost 5 bases and J lost 5, with 6 bases in between. The CDR3 is 11 residues long. The germline CDR1 and CDR2 sequences are DFQATT and SNEGSKA (reference sequence). Study-level findings and limits: Tumor-resident clones, often undetectable pretreatment in blood, expanded then contracted after pembrolizumab.

Every patient had mismatch repair deficiency by PCR or immunohistochemistry. TCRs were sequenced from a few patients responding to pembrolizumab. Concerning this clone: Its antigen is currently unknown.

TCRdb's table, derived via immunoSEQ multiplex PCR, lists solely in-frame clones and lacks some. Here the sample spans around 37,000 clones, around four fifths being singletons. This chain connects TRBV20-1 to TRBJ2-2, with unresolved D. The source of this sequence is an adult with mismatch repair-deficient cancer. Sequences were derived from PBMCs, sampled about 40 weeks after starting pembrolizumab. CDR3 in amino acids: CSAGRTGELFF. CDR3 coding DNA: TGCAGTGCTGGTCGGACCGGGGAGCTGTTTTTT.